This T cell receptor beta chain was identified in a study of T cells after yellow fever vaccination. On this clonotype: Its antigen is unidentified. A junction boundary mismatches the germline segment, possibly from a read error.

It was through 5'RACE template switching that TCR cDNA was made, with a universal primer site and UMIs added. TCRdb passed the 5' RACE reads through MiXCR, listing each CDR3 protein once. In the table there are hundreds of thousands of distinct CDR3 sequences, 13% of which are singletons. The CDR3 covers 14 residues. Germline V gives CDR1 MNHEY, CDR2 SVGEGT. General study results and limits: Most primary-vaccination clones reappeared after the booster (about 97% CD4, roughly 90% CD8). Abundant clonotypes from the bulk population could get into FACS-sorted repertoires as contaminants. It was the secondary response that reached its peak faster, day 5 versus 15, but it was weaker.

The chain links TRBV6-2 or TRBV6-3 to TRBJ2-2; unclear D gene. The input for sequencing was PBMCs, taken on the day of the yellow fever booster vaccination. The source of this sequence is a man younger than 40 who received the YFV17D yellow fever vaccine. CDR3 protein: CANSQDGNTGELFF. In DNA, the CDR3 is TGTGCCAACAGTCAAGACGGGAACACCGGGGAGCTGTTTTTT.